This record concerns one T cell receptor beta chain sequence. No antigen is known for it. In the authors' methods: Because ImmunoSEQ provided only junction sequences with no quality scores, the filtering differed. The repertoire was sequenced with immunoSEQ multiplex PCR; TCRdb's copy has only in-frame clones and lacks some. For V, J and clone size, that table is used; D and trimming come from the DNA. The data show approximately 2.5 million clones, with 93% seen just once and roughly 0.39% held by the top ten. This sample is drawn from a study of shared clonotypes between healthy human individuals. General study findings and limits: The study's rarefaction showed incomplete sorted-subset sequencing despite large depth. Larger estimated richness was generally recorded for naive subsets relative to memory subsets.

Adults of Caucasian background living in Nashville, Tennessee made up all donors. This CDR3 spans 15 amino acids. Trimming took 1 base from V and 7 from J, leaving 16 bases between them. Germline V lookup: CDR1 SGHTA, CDR2 FQGNSA. This clonotype was obtained from a man younger than 35 in good health. Some clones in this sample may be carry-over from other donors' samples. Sequences were obtained from naive CD4+ T cells from PBMCs. The subset: CD45RA+ positively selected. The chain links TRBV7-2 to TRBJ1-1; TRBD1 might be the D (6 bases). The CDR3 loop reads CASSLVLGTGHEAFF. CDR3 bases: TGTGCCAGCAGCTTAGTACTGGGCACAGGGCATGAAGCTTTCTTT.